Below are 10 T cell receptor beta chains sequenced from a single sample in a study of T cells in Graves' hyperthyroidism and ophthalmopathy. From RNA transcripts, TCR beta CDR3 regions were amplified. The primer set for the first-round RT-PCR of the TCR CDR3 was HTBI. TCRdb reprocessed the multiplex PCR reads with MiXCR, giving one entry per CDR3 protein. The table has 650,000 to 800,000 distinct CDR3 sequences, about 45% seen once. The material sequenced was peripheral blood or thyroid tissue (not recorded which). The receptors were gathered from an adult man with Graves' disease, either hyperthyroidism or ophthalmopathy (not recorded which).

In this sample, this clonotype turned up a few times. The chain employs TRBV7-2 and TRBJ2-2; 7 bases fit TRBD2. Per the germline V gene, CDR1 is SGHTA and CDR2 is FQGNSA. The ends lost 5 bases at V and 7 bases at J; junction bases unmatched: 10. The CDR3 contains 15 residues. In DNA form, the CDR3 reads TGTGCCAGCAGCCCCAGAGGGAGGGCGAGCGGGGAGCTGTTTTTT. It translates to CASSPRGRASGELFF.

This clonotype showed up just a few times. The chain uses TRBV7-2 and TRBJ2-2; 7 bases agree with TRBD2. The CDR3 consists of 15 residues. From germline, CDR1 is SGHTA and CDR2 FQGNSA. V shed 5 bases and J 7 bases; nucleotides not matched to a gene: 10. As DNA, the CDR3 is TGTGCCAGCAGCCCGCTGGGACTATTTATCGGGGAGCTGTTTTTT. Protein sequence: CASSPLGLFIGELFF.

CDR3 bases: TGTGCCAGTAGTCCTGACAAAGGTGGAAAACTGTTTTTT. This gives the protein CASSPDKGGKLFF. V gene TRBV19 combines with J gene TRBJ1-4; no clear D. Trimming removed 5 bases from V and 10 bases from J, with 14 bases in between. CDR3 length equals 13 residues. Germline V gene lookup returns CDR1 LNHDA and CDR2 SQIVND (reference sequence).

This chain links TRBV19 with TRBJ1-1, with D tentatively TRBD1 (6 bases). The CDR3 runs 16 residues. V gave up 4 bases and J gave up 2 bases, with 17 bases separating them. Germline V gives CDR1 LNHDA, CDR2 SQIVND (reference sequence). CDR3 nucleotides: TGTGCCAGTAGTACAACGGGACAAATCCTAAACACTGAAGCTTTCTTT. Its translation: CASSTTGQILNTEAFF.

The gene calls are TRBV12-3 or TRBV12-4 and TRBJ1-1, with a possible D match to TRBD1 (5 bases). The CDR3 has 12 residues. V was pared by 2 bases and J by 10 bases, with 11 bases between. The CDR3 region has the DNA TGTGCCAGCAGTTTACCCGGGACGAGAGCTTTCTTT. Residues: CASSLPGTRAFF.

Many counts were recorded for this clonotype. The chain recombines TRBV7-9 with TRBJ1-2; 9 bases match TRBD1. The J segment lost 4 bases and the V segment lost 5 bases, leaving 8 bases of the junction unmatched. Looked up from germline, CDR1 is SEHNR and CDR2 is FQNEAQ (reference sequence). The CDR3 covers 15 residues. This CDR3 is CASSATGTGTYGYTF. In DNA form, the CDR3 reads TGTGCCAGCAGCGCAACCGGGACAGGGACCTATGGCTACACCTTC.

The chain recombines TRBV7-9 with TRBJ2-2; tentative D call: TRBD2 (7 bases). The V end was cut by 5 bases, the J end by 3 bases, with 16 bases between. Germline V gives CDR1 SEHNR, CDR2 FQNEAQ (reference sequence). This CDR3 spans 16 amino acids. The CDR3 is CASSLRGGRDTGELFF. In DNA, the CDR3 is TGTGCCAGCAGCCTAAGGGGGGGGCGTGACACCGGGGAGCTGTTTTTT.

This rearrangement joins TRBV18 to TRBJ1-2; 9 positions match TRBD1. This CDR3 is built from 14 residues. Germline V CDR1 and CDR2: KGHSH, LQKENI. The V and J ends lost 4 bases and 8 bases, in that order; junction bases with no gene match: 8. The CDR3 here is CASSLFDRGNGYTF. CDR3 DNA: TGTGCCAGCTCACTTTTTGACAGGGGGAACGGCTACACCTTC. Based on the CDR3 plus reference TRBV18 and TRBJ1-2, the full variable domain is NAGVMQNPRHLVRRRGQEARLRCSPMKGHSHVYWYRQLPEEGLKFMVYLQKENIIDESGMPKERFSAEFPKEGPSILRIQQVVRGDSAAYFCASSLFDRGNGYTFGSGTRLTVV.

This clonotype was seen more than once but under ten times. V and J are TRBV7-9 and TRBJ1-6; the match to TRBD1 covers 9 bases. CDR3 length: 17 residues. Looked up from germline, CDR1 is SEHNR and CDR2 is FQNEAQ (reference sequence). V lost 4 bases and J lost 8; bases outside the gene matches: 12. CDR3 in amino acids: CASSSHDLQGAYSPLHF. CDR3 in DNA: TGTGCCAGCAGCTCGCACGACCTACAGGGGGCCTATTCACCCCTCCACTTT.

The chain uses TRBV7-2 and TRBJ1-4; D is ambiguous. The germline CDR1 and CDR2 sequences are SGHTA and FQGNSA. The ends were cut back, 5 bases at V and 7 bases at J, with 17 bases in the middle. CDR3 length: 15 residues. DNA of the CDR3: TGTGCCAGCAGCCAAGGGCCGGGATCCGGTGAAAAACTGTTTTTT. Translating gives CASSQGPGSGEKLFF.